This T cell receptor (beta chain) is drawn from a study of CD8+CD57+ T cells in acquired aplastic anemia. The CDR3 is 12 residues long. Trimming pared 2 bases from V and 8 bases from J, leaving 7 bases between. In germline, CDR1 is DFQATT, CDR2 SNEGSKA (reference sequence). TCR beta VDJ and CDR3 profiles were obtained from a genomic DNA template. TCRdb re-called the reads with MiXCR, one entry per CDR3 protein. The sample lists roughly 93,000 distinct CDR3 sequences; roughly 70% were seen once. Before being chosen for sequencing, patients had shown CD8+CD57+ cell expansion by flow cytometry. V gene TRBV20-1 combines with J gene TRBJ1-6; D unresolved. Source material: sorted CD4+, CD8+, or CD8+CD57+ T cells (not recorded which) from PBMCs. This clonotype was obtained from a human donor with aplastic anemia. In nucleotides, the CDR3 is TGCAGTGCTAGATCGGACTATTCACCCCTCCACTTT. This translates into CSARSDYSPLHF.